Following are 26 T cell receptor beta chains from one sample sequenced in a study of technical replicates of blood from a handful of donors. This table comes from immunoSEQ multiplex PCR, and its TCRdb copy is limited to in-frame clones, with some not included. This sample has around 80,000 clones, with roughly 98% found just once. Sequenced input: T cells isolated from PBMCs. These receptors all stem from a human donor in good health.

This chain uses TRBV12-1 with TRBJ1-1; the D call TRBD1 from the table was never checked on the DNA. TRBV12-1 is a pseudogene locus. The CDR3 consists of 14 residues. CDR3 sequence reads: CASRPDRGNTEAFF. The CDR3 nucleotides are TGTGCCAGCAGACCCGACAGGGGGAACACTGAAGCTTTCTTT.

The J gene is TRBJ2-7, the V gene TRBV5-1; tentative D call: TRBD2 (6 bases). Trimming took 4 bases from V and 4 from J, leaving 15 bases between them. Looked up from germline, CDR1 is SGHRS and CDR2 is YFSETQ. The CDR3 consists of 14 residues. The CDR3 DNA is TGCGCCAGCAGCCCGGGGGACGGAGATTACGAGCAGTACTTC. It specifies CASSPGDGDYEQYF. The full variable domain, completed using reference TRBV5-1 and TRBJ2-7, is KAGVTQTPRYLIKTRGQQVTLSCSPISGHRSVSWYQQTPGQGLQFLFEYFSETQRNKGNFPGRFSGRQFSNSRSEMNVSTLELGDSALYLCASSPGDGDYEQYFGPGTRLTVT.

The V call is TRBV28, the J call TRBJ2-3, with D tentatively TRBD2 (5 bases). This CDR3 contains 15 residues. The germline CDR1 and CDR2 sequences are MDHEN and SYDVKM. V shed 5 bases and J shed 3 bases, with 15 bases lying between them. The CDR3 loop is CASSPQFRRTDTQYF. The CDR3 DNA reads as TGTGCCAGCAGTCCCCAGTTCCGGAGGACAGATACGCAGTATTTT.

J is TRBJ1-1 and V is TRBV7-9; D might be TRBD1 (5 bases). Germline CDR1 is SEHNR and CDR2 is FQNEAQ (reference sequence). CDR3 length: 15 residues. The V end was cut by 5 bases, the J end by 1 base, with 14 bases between. The CDR3 spells CASSRRGGGNTEAFF. CDR3 DNA sequence: TGTGCCAGCAGCCGTCGGGGGGGAGGGAACACTGAAGCTTTCTTT.

J is TRBJ2-3 and V is TRBV5-1; TRBD1 matches at 7 bases. The CDR3 spans 16 residues. Germline V lookup: CDR1 SGHRS, CDR2 YFSETQ. The V and J ends lost 2 bases and 1 base, in that order; junction bases with no gene match: 7. CDR3 residues: CASSFGQAKGTDTQYF. Written as DNA, the CDR3 is TGCGCCAGCAGCTTTGGACAGGCCAAGGGCACAGATACGCAGTATTTT. Together with reference TRBV5-1 and TRBJ2-3, the CDR3 gives the full variable domain: KAGVTQTPRYLIKTRGQQVTLSCSPISGHRSVSWYQQTPGQGLQFLFEYFSETQRNKGNFPGRFSGRQFSNSRSEMNVSTLELGDSALYLCASSFGQAKGTDTQYFGPGTRLTVL.

The rearrangement links TRBV7-6 to TRBJ1-6; D ambiguous. The CDR3 covers 16 residues. Germline-derived CDR1 and CDR2 are SGHVS and FNYEAQ. With 2 bases removed from V and 10 bases from J, the gap between germline ends came to 18 bases. CDR3 in amino acids: CASSLSLKAVESPLHF. Written as DNA, the CDR3 is TGTGCCAGCAGCTTAAGTCTAAAGGCGGTTGAATCACCCCTCCACTTT.

The chain combines TRBV5-6 with TRBJ1-4, with D tentatively TRBD1 (6 bases). Between the trimmed V and J ends, which lost 2 bases and 5 bases, there was a span of 10 bases. Germline CDR1 is SGHDT and CDR2 is YYEEEE. The CDR3 is 14 residues long. The CDR3 DNA sequence: TGTGCCAGCAGCTTTTCGACAGGCAATGAAAAACTGTTTTTT. Protein sequence: CASSFSTGNEKLFF.

The rearrangement links TRBV29-1 to TRBJ2-3; TRBD2 agrees at 9 bases. V was pared by 5 bases and J by 0 bases, with 6 bases of the junction left unmatched. CDR1 and CDR2 from the germline V gene are SQVTM and ANQGSEA. This CDR3 comprises 15 residues. CDR3 sequence reads: CSVSPSGVSTDTQYF. The CDR3, as DNA: TGCAGCGTTTCTCCTAGCGGGGTTAGCACAGATACGCAGTATTTT.

The CDR3: CASSLISGQGSTEAFF. CDR3 bases: TGCGCCAGCAGCTTGATTAGCGGACAGGGGTCCACTGAAGCTTTCTTT. The rearrangement uses TRBV5-1 and TRBJ1-1; 9 bases are a match to TRBD1. CDR1 is SGHRS and CDR2 is YFSETQ in the germline V gene. The J segment lost 4 bases and the V segment lost 1 base, leaving 8 bases of the junction unmatched. The CDR3 has 16 residues.

V and J are TRBV5-1 and TRBJ2-5, with D possibly being TRBD1 (5 bases). The CDR3 runs to 17 residues. Germline assignment: CDR1 SGHRS and CDR2 YFSETQ. V was shortened by 0 bases and J by 2 bases, with 17 bases between the two germline ends. The CDR3 protein is CASSLAPQGLTQETQYF. CDR3 nucleotides: TGCGCCAGCAGCTTGGCTCCCCAGGGTCTGACACAAGAGACCCAGTACTTC.

This clone has a single count. This chain connects TRBV7-8 to TRBJ2-7; no clear D gene. This CDR3 region has 12 residues. Germline V CDR1 and CDR2: SGHVS, FQNEAQ. The ends were cut back, 5 bases at V and 7 bases at J, with 12 bases in the middle. Here the CDR3 reads CASSPSPREQYF. The CDR3, as DNA: TGTGCCAGCAGCCCCTCACCGCGTGAGCAGTACTTC.

The rearrangement joins TRBV12-5 to TRBJ2-3; TRBD2 agrees at 13 bases. CDR3 size: 16 residues. Germline V lookup: CDR1 LGHNT, CDR2 FRNRAP. V dropped 6 bases and J dropped 5; count of bases not matched to a gene: 8. Written as DNA, the CDR3 is TGTGCTAGTGGCCCTACTAGCGGGGGGGCCGGAGATACGCAGTATTTT. Encoded protein: CASGPTSGGAGDTQYF.

J is TRBJ1-2 and V is TRBV28; 11 bases align to TRBD1. Germline V CDR1 and CDR2: MDHEN, SYDVKM. Trimming removed 10 bases from V and 9 bases from J; junction bases left unmatched: 13. The CDR3 has 14 amino acids. CDR3 region: CATRDRGGQYSYTF. DNA for the CDR3: TGTGCCACCCGGGACAGGGGGGGCCAATATAGCTACACCTTC.

This chain joins TRBV4-1 and TRBJ1-6; D is perhaps TRBD1 (5 bases). Germline V gene data show CDR1 as MGHRA and CDR2 as YSYEKL. The CDR3 loop spans 15 amino acids. Trimming shortened V by 4 bases and J by 9 bases, and 16 bases separated the two germline ends. The CDR3 nucleotides are TGCGCCAGCAGCCCCCCGGCAGGGCAAGGTTCACCCCTCCACTTT. Its translation is CASSPPAGQGSPLHF.

This clone was seen only once. The V and J genes are TRBV6-1 and TRBJ1-3; D may be TRBD1 (6 bases). This CDR3 is built from 15 residues. Trimming pared 7 bases from V and 4 bases from J, leaving 17 bases between. Germline-derived CDR1 and CDR2 are MNHNS and SASEGT. CDR3 amino acids: CASIFGPGEGNTIYF. The CDR3 coding sequence is TGTGCCAGCATCTTTGGCCCAGGGGAGGGAAACACCATATATTTT.

V gene TRBV10-3 combines with J gene TRBJ1-5, with 9 bases matching TRBD1. The germline CDR1 and CDR2 sequences are ENHRY and SYGVKD. Losses at the gene ends were 3 bases for V and 6 bases for J; bases not matched to a gene: 9. The CDR3 runs 16 residues. Here the CDR3 reads CAISDTDRGLPQPQHF. The CDR3, as DNA: TGTGCCATCAGTGACACTGACAGGGGGTTGCCTCAGCCCCAGCATTTT.

Remarks on this clone: Other DNA sequences in this specimen translate into the identical CDR3. Written as DNA, the CDR3 is TGTGCCAGCAGCTTAACAGGAAACACCGGGGAGCTGTTTTTT. Its protein product is CASSLTGNTGELFF. This chain links TRBV5-4 with TRBJ2-2, with a possible D match to TRBD1 (5 bases). Germline V gene sequence: CDR1 SGHNT, CDR2 YYREEE (reference sequence). The CDR3 has 14 amino acids. V was cut by 2 bases and J by 2 bases, with 7 bases left in between.

The J gene is TRBJ2-7, the V gene TRBV6-5, with 9 nucleotides matching TRBD1. The junction had 8 bases not matched to a gene; V was cut back by 2 bases and J by 6 bases. Germline CDR1 reads MNHEY; CDR2 reads SVGAGI. The CDR3 loop spans 15 amino acids. CDR3 nucleotide sequence: TGTGCCAGCAGTTACCTAGCCGGACAGGGGTCCGAGCAGTACTTC. Amino acids: CASSYLAGQGSEQYF.

The V gene is TRBV15, the J gene TRBJ2-2, with TRBD2 matching 7 bases. Trimming removed 1 base from V and 6 bases from J; junction bases left unmatched: 5. Germline V lookup: CDR1 LNHNV, CDR2 YYDKDF (reference sequence). CDR3 size: 15 residues. CDR3 sequence (DNA): TGTGCCACCAGCAGAGGCCTAGCGGTACCCGGGGAGCTGTTTTTT. Translation gives CATSRGLAVPGELFF.

The chain combines TRBV7-3 with TRBJ1-1, with D possibly matching TRBD1 (5 bases). V lost 6 bases and J 3 bases, leaving 14 bases between the germline ends. The CDR3 has 14 residues. Germline CDR1 and CDR2: SGHTA and FQGTGA. The CDR3 loop reads CASRQTEGHTEAFF. As DNA, the CDR3 is TGTGCCAGCAGACAAACGGAGGGGCACACTGAAGCTTTCTTT.

This chain links TRBV11-2 with TRBJ1-3, with 7 bases identical to TRBD1. The V segment lost 4 bases and the J segment 2 bases; nucleotides outside the gene matches: 5. This CDR3 has 15 residues. Per germline, CDR1 SGHAT and CDR2 FQNNGV. The CDR3 nucleotides are TGTGCCAGCAGCTCACTGACAGGGCCTGGAAACACCATATATTTT. Its translation: CASSSLTGPGNTIYF.

The CDR3 loop reads CASSDTFLGGEQYF. The CDR3 coding sequence is TGTGCCAGCAGTGACACCTTTCTGGGGGGGGAGCAGTACTTC. The chain recombines TRBV6-4 with TRBJ2-7; 7 bases align to TRBD2. Trimming removed 2 bases from V and 7 bases from J; junction bases left unmatched: 8. The CDR3 loop spans 14 amino acids. Germline CDR1 MRHNA, CDR2 SNTAGT.

This rearrangement joins TRBV5-6 to TRBJ2-5; tentatively, D is TRBD2 (5 bases). CDR1 and CDR2 (germline): SGHDT, YYEEEE. The CDR3 runs to 16 residues. Trimming cost V 2 bases and J 4 bases, with 18 bases left between them. CDR3 amino acids: CASSFRTGYFRETQYF. The CDR3, as DNA: TGTGCCAGCAGCTTTAGGACTGGATATTTTCGAGAGACCCAGTACTTC.

The CDR3 sequence is CASSVGTGHEQYF. The CDR3 DNA follows: TGTGCCAGCAGTGTAGGGACAGGGCACGAGCAGTACTTC. The J gene is TRBJ2-7, the V gene TRBV25-1, with TRBD1 identical over 9 bases. With V trimmed by 4 bases and J by 5 bases, 3 bases remained unmatched. The CDR3 is 13 amino acids. Germline values: CDR1 MGHDK, CDR2 SYGVNS.

The chain couples TRBV21-1 to TRBJ1-4. TRBV21-1 is noted as a pseudogene. The CDR3 covers 16 residues. The CDR3 nucleotides read TGTGCCAGCAGCCGGGGGGCACGAGAGAGGGCCGAAAAACTGTTTTTT. Translation: CASSRGARERAEKLFF.

V is TRBV27 and J is TRBJ1-1; TRBD1 matches 12 bases. Germline assignment: CDR1 MNHEY and CDR2 SMNVEV (reference sequence). This CDR3 region has 17 residues. With 2 bases clipped from V and 3 bases from J, the junction kept 7 bases outside the gene matches. The chain's CDR3 is CASSLIWDRGRHTEAFF. CDR3 nucleotides: TGTGCCAGCAGTTTAATATGGGACAGGGGGCGGCACACTGAAGCTTTCTTT.